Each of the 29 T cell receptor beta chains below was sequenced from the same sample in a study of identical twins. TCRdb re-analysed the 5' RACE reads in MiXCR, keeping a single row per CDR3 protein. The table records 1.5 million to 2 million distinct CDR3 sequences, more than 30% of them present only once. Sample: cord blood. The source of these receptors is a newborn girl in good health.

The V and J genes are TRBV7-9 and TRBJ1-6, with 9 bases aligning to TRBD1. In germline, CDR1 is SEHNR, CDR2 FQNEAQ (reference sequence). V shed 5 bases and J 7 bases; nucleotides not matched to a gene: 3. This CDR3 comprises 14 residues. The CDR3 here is CASSATGGNSPLHF. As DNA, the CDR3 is TGTGCCAGCAGCGCGACAGGGGGAAATTCACCCCTCCACTTT. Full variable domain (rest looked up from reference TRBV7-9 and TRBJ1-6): DTGVSQNPRHKITKRGQNVTFRCDPISEHNRLYWYRQTLGQGPEFLTYFQNEAQLEKSRLLSDRFSAERPKGSFSTLEIQRTEQGDSAMYLCASSATGGNSPLHFGNGTRLTVT.

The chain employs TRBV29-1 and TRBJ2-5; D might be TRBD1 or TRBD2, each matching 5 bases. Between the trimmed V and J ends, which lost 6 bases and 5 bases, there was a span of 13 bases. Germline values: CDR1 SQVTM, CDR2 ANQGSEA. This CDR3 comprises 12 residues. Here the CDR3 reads CSVTGPLETQYF. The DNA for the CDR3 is TGCAGCGTCACGGGACCTCTGGAGACCCAGTACTTC.

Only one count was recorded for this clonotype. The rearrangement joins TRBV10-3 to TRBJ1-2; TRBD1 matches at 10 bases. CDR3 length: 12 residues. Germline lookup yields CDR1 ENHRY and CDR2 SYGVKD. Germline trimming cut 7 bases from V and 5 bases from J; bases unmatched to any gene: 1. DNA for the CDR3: TGTGCCATCATGGACAGGGGGTATGGCTACACCTTC. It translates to CAIMDRGYGYTF.

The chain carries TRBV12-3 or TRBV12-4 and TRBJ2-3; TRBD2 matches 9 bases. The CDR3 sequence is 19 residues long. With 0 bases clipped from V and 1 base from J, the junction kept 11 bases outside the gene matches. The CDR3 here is CASSLARGGAPRGTDTQYF. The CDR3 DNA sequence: TGTGCCAGCAGTTTAGCGCGCGGGGGGGCCCCCCGAGGCACAGATACGCAGTATTTT.

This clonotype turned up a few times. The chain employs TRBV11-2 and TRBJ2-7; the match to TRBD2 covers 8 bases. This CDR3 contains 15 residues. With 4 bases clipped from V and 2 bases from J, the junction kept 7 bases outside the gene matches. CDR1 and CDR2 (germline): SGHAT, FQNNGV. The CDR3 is CASSSQTSVPYEQYF. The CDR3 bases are TGTGCCAGCAGCTCGCAGACTAGCGTCCCCTACGAGCAGTACTTC.

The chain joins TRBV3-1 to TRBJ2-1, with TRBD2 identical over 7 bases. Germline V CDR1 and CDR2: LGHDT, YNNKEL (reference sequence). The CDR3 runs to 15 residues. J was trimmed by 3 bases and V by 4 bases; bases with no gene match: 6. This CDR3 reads CASSPTSAIYNEQFF. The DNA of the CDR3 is TGTGCCAGCAGCCCCACTAGCGCGATCTACAATGAGCAGTTCTTC.

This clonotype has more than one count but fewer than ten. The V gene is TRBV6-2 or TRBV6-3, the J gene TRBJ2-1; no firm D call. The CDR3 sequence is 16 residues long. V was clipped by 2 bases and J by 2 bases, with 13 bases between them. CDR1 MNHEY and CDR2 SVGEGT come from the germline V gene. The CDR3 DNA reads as TGTGCCAGCAGTTACATGCAATCCGCCCCCTACAATGAGCAGTTCTTC. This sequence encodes CASSYMQSAPYNEQFF.

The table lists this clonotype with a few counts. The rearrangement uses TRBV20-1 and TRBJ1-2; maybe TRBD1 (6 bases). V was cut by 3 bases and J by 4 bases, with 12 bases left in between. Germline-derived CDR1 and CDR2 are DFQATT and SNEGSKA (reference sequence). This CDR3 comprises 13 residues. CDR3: CSASKGQTYGYTF. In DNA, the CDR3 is TGCAGTGCTAGTAAAGGACAGACCTATGGCTACACCTTC.

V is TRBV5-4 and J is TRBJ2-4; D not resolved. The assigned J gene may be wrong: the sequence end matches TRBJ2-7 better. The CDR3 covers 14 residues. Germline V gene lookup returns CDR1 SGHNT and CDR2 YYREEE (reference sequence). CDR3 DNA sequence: TGTGCCAGCAGCCCTGTGGGGTCGCGCTACGAGCAGTACTTC. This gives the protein CASSPVGSRYEQYF.

CDR3 residues: CSASSLAGPQETQYF. The DNA of the CDR3 is TGCAGTGCTTCATCACTAGCGGGGCCCCAAGAGACCCAGTACTTC. The gene calls are TRBV20-1 and TRBJ2-7, with 10 bases lining up with TRBD2. The last part of the DNA fits TRBJ2-5 better; the J call may be wrong. Germline V gene sequence: CDR1 DFQATT, CDR2 SNEGSKA (reference sequence). The CDR3 spans 15 residues.

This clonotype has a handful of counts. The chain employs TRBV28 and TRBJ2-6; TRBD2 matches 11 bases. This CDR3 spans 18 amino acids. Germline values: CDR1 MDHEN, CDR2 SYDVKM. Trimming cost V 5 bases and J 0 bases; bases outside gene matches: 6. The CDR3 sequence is CASSLGLAAPSGANVLTF. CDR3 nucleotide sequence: TGTGCCAGCAGTCTGGGACTAGCGGCTCCCTCTGGGGCCAACGTCCTGACTTTC.

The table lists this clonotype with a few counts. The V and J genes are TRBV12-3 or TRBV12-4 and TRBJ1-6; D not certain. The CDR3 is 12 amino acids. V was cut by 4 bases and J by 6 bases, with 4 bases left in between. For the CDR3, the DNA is TGTGCCAGCAGTTGGGTTAATTCACCCCTCCACTTT. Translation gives CASSWVNSPLHF.

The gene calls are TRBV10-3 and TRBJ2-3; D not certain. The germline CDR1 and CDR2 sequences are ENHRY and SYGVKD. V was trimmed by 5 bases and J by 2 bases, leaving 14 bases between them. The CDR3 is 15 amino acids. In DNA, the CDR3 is TGTGCCATCAGTTTTACAATCTCCCCCACAGATACGCAGTATTTT. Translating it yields CAISFTISPTDTQYF.

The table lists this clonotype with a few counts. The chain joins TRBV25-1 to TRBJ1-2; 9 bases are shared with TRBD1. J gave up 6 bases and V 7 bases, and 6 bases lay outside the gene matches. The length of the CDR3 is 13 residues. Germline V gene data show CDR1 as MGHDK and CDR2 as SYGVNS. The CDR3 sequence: CASNPGQGHGYTF. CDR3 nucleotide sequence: TGTGCCAGCAACCCCGGACAGGGGCATGGCTACACCTTC.

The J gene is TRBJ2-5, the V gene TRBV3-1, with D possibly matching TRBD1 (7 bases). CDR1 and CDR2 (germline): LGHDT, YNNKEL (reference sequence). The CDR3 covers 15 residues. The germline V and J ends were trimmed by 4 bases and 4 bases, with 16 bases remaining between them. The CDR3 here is CASSRSGGSGETQYF. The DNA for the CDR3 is TGTGCCAGCAGCCGCTCAGGGGGGAGCGGAGAGACCCAGTACTTC.

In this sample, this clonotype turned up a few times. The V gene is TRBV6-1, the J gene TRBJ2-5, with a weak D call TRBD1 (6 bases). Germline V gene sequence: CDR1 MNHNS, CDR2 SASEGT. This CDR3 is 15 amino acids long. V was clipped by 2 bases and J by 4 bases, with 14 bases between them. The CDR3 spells CASSESQGSGETQYF. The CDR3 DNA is TGTGCCAGCAGTGAAAGTCAGGGGTCAGGAGAGACCCAGTACTTC.

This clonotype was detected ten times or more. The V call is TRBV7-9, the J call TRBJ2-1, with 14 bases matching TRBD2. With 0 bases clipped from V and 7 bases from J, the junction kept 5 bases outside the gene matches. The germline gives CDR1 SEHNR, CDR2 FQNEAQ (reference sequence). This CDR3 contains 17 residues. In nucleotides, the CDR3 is TGTGCCAGCAGCTTAGCCGTAGGACTAGCGGGAGGAAATGAGCAGTTCTTC. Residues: CASSLAVGLAGGNEQFF.

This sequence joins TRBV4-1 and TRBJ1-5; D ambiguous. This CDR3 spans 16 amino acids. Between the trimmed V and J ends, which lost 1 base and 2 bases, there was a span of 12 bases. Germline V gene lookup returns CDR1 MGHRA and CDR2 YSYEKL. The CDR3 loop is CASSQGGGWGNQPQHF. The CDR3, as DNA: TGCGCCAGCAGCCAAGGGGGAGGGTGGGGCAATCAGCCCCAGCATTTT.

The CDR3 spells CASRDRLTDTQYF. CDR3 DNA sequence: TGCGCCAGCCGGGACAGACTCACAGATACGCAGTATTTT. The J gene is TRBJ2-3, the V gene TRBV5-1, with 7 bases fitting TRBD1. In germline, CDR1 is SGHRS, CDR2 YFSETQ. This CDR3 is built from 13 residues. V lost 7 bases and J lost 2; bases outside the gene matches: 4. The whole variable domain, remainder taken from reference TRBV5-1 and TRBJ2-3, is KAGVTQTPRYLIKTRGQQVTLSCSPISGHRSVSWYQQTPGQGLQFLFEYFSETQRNKGNFPGRFSGRQFSNSRSEMNVSTLELGDSALYLCASRDRLTDTQYFGPGTRLTVL.

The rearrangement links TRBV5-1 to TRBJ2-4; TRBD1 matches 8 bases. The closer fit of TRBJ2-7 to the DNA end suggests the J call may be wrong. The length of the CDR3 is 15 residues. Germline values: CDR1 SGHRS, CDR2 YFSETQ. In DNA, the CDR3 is TGCGCCAGCAGCTTGACCCGTGGACAGGGCTACGAGCAGTACTTC. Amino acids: CASSLTRGQGYEQYF.

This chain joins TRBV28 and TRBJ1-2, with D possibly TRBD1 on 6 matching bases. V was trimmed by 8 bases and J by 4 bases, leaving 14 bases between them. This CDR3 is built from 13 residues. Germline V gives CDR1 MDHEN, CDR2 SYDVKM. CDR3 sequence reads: CASLTGPRYGYTF. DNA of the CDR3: TGTGCCAGCCTAACAGGGCCTCGCTATGGCTACACCTTC.

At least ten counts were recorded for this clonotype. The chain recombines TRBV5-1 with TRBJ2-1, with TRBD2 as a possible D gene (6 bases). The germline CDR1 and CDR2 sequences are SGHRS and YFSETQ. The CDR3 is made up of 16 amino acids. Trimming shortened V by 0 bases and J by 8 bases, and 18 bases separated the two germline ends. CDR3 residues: CASSLAKTSSIDEQFF. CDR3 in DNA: TGCGCCAGCAGCTTGGCCAAGACTAGTAGTATCGATGAGCAGTTCTTC.

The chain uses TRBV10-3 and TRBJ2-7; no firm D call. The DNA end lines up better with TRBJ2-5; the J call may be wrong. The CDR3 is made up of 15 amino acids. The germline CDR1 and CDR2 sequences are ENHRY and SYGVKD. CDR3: CAISESWAAQETQYF. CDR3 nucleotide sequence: TGTGCCATCAGTGAGTCGTGGGCGGCCCAAGAGACCCAGTACTTC.

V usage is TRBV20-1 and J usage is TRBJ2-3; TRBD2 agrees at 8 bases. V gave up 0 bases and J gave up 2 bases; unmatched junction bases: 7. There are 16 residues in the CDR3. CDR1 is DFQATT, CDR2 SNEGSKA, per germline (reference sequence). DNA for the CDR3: TGCAGTGCTAGAGATTGGCTAGCGGGCGACACAGATACGCAGTATTTT. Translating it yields CSARDWLAGDTDTQYF.

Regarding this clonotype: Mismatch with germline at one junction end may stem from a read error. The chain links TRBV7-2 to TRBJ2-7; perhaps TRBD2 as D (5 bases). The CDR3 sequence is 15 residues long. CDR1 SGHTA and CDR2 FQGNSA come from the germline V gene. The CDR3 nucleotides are TGTGCCAGCAGCTTAGCGCTCGGTAGCACTAGTGAGCAGTCCTTC. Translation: CASSLALGSTSEQSF.

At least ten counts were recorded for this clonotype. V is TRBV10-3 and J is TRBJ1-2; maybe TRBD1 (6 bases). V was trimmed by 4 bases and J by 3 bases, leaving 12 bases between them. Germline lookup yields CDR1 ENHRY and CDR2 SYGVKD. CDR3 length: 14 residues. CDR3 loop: CAISGTGHHYGYTF. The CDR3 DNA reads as TGTGCCATCAGTGGGACGGGACACCACTATGGCTACACCTTC.

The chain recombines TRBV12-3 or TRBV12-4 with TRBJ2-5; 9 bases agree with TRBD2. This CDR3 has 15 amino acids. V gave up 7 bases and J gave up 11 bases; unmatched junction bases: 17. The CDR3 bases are TGTGCCAGCAAAGGGGCTAGCGGGATCTACAATGAGCAGTACTTC. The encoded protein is CASKGASGIYNEQYF.

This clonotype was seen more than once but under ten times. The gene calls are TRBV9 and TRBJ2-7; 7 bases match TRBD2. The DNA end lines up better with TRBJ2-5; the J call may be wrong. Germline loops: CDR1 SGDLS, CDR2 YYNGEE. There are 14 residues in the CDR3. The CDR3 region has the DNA TGTGCCAGCAGCGTAGGAGGGAGGGAAGAGACCCAGTACTTC. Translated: CASSVGGREETQYF.

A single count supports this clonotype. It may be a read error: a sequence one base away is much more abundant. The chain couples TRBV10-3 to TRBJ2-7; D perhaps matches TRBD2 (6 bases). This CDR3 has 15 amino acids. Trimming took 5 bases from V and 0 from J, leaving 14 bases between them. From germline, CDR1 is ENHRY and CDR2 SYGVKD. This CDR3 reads CAISTGTASSYEQYF. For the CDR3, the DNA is TGTGCCATCAGTACGGGGACTGCCAGCTCCTACGAGCAGTACTTC.